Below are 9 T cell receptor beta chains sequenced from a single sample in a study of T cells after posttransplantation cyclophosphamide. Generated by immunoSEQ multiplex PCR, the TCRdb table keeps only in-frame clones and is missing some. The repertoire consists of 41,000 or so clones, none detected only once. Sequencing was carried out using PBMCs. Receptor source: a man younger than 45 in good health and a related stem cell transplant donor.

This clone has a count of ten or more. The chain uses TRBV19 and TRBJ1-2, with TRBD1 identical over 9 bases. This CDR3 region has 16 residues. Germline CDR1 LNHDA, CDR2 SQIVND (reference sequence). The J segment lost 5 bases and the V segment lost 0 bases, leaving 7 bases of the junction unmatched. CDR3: CASSIEGTGLQYGYTF. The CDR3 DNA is TGTGCCAGTAGTATAGAAGGGACAGGGCTACAGTATGGCTACACCTTC.

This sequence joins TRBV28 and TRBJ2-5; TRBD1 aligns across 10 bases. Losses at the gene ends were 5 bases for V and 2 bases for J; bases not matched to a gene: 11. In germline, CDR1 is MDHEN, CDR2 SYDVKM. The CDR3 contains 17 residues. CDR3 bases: TGTGCCAGCAGTCTTATTCGGACAGGGGGTGCTCAAGAGACCCAGTACTTC. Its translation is CASSLIRTGGAQETQYF.

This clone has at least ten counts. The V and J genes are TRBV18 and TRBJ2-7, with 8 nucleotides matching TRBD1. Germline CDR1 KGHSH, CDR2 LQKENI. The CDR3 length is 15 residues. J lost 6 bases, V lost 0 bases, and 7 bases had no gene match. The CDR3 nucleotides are TGTGCCAGCTCACCACCCGGCAGGGGGCAAGGCGAGCAGTACTTC. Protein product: CASSPPGRGQGEQYF.

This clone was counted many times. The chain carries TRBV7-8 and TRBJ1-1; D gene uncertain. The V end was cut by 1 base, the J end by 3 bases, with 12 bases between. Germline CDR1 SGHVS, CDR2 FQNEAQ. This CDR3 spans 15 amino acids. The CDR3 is CASSLGGSGDTEAFF. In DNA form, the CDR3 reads TGTGCCAGCAGCTTAGGAGGGAGCGGTGACACTGAAGCTTTCTTT.

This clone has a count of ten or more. The CDR3 sequence: CATSRDRNTGELFF. DNA for the CDR3: TGTGCCACCAGCAGAGACCGGAACACCGGGGAGCTGTTTTTT. J is TRBJ2-2 and V is TRBV15; D not resolved. CDR3 length: 14 residues. Trimming pared 0 bases from V and 1 base from J, leaving 3 bases between. Looked up from germline, CDR1 is LNHNV and CDR2 is YYDKDF (reference sequence).

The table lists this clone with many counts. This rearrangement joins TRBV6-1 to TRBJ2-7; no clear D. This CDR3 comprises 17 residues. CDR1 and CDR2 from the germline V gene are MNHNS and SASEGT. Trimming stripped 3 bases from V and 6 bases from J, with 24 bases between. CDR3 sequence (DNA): TGTGCCAGCAGTGATTCACACCAGTCATTTTTACGAAGCGAGCAGTACTTC. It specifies CASSDSHQSFLRSEQYF.

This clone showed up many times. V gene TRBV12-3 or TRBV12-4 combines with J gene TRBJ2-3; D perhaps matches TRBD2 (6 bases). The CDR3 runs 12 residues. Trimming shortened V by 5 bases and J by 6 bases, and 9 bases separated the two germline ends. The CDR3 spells CASSLAGDTQYF. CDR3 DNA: TGTGCCAGCAGTCTGGCGGGGGATACGCAGTATTTT.

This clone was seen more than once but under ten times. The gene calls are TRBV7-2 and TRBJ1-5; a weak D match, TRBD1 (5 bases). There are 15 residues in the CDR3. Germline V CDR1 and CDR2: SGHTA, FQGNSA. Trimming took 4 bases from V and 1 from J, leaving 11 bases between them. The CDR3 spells CASSSGGVSNQPQHF. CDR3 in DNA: TGTGCCAGCAGCTCCGGGGGGGTCAGCAATCAGCCCCAGCATTTT.

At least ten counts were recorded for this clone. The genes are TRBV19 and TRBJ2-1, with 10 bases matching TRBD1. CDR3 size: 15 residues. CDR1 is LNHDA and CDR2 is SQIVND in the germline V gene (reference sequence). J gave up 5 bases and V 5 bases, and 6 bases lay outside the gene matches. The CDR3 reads CASSLDRGLNNEQFF. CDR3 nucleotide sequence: TGTGCCAGTAGTCTTGACAGGGGGCTCAACAATGAGCAGTTCTTC.